These 30 T cell receptor beta chains share one sample of origin, sequenced in a study of blood T cell repertoires in COVID-19. Method: immunoSEQ multiplex PCR; TCRdb's copy keeps in-frame clones and lacks some. This repertoire shows just over 150,000 clones, roughly 88% found once; its top ten account for more than 6.5%. Sequences were obtained from PBMCs or T cells enriched from blood (not recorded which). These receptors were taken from a woman aged 50 to 60 who had recovered from COVID-19.

The chain carries TRBV11-3 and TRBJ1-6; D call uncertain. V was clipped by 1 base and J by 7 bases, with 8 bases between them. Germline assignment: CDR1 SGHNT and CDR2 YENEEA. This CDR3 is 14 amino acids long. DNA of the CDR3: TGTGCCAGCAGCTTAGCACGGGAAAATTCACCCCTCCACTTT. It yields the protein CASSLARENSPLHF.

V and J are TRBV18 and TRBJ2-3; no clear D gene. Germline lookup yields CDR1 KGHSH and CDR2 LQKENI. This CDR3 is built from 15 residues. V was clipped by 3 bases and J by 1 base, with 11 bases between them. CDR3 coding DNA: TGTGCCAGCTCACCGAGAATACGCGGCACAGATACGCAGTATTTT. It translates to CASSPRIRGTDTQYF.

In its sample, this clone was seen once. The V gene is TRBV6-5, the J gene TRBJ1-5, with TRBD1 as a possible D gene (6 bases). Per germline, CDR1 MNHEY and CDR2 SVGAGI. The CDR3 spans 13 residues. V was cut by 5 bases and J by 6 bases, with 11 bases left in between. The CDR3 reads CASSLTGPQPQHF. CDR3 DNA: TGTGCCAGCAGTCTTACAGGGCCTCAGCCCCAGCATTTT.

J is TRBJ1-1 and V is TRBV18; no clear D gene. The CDR3 sequence is 14 residues long. Germline assignment: CDR1 KGHSH and CDR2 LQKENI. V gave up 4 bases and J gave up 5 bases, with 14 bases separating them. CDR3 DNA sequence: TGTGCCAGCTCACGTAACTACGGGAGGACTGAAGCTTTCTTT. It encodes CASSRNYGRTEAFF. Full variable domain (outside the CDR3, taken from reference TRBV18 and TRBJ1-1): NAGVMQNPRHLVRRRGQEARLRCSPMKGHSHVYWYRQLPEEGLKFMVYLQKENIIDESGMPKERFSAEFPKEGPSILRIQQVVRGDSAAYFCASSRNYGRTEAFFGQGTRLTVV.

The chain combines TRBV27 with TRBJ1-2, with 7 nucleotides matching TRBD1. Germline trimming cut 3 bases from V and 3 bases from J; bases unmatched to any gene: 1. The CDR3 contains 13 residues. The germline gives CDR1 MNHEY, CDR2 SMNVEV (reference sequence). The CDR3: CASSFGTDYGYTF. The CDR3 bases are TGTGCCAGCAGTTTCGGGACAGACTATGGCTACACCTTC.

The chain joins TRBV7-9 to TRBJ2-5; weak D call: TRBD2 (6 bases). The CDR3 length is 12 residues. Per germline, CDR1 SEHNR and CDR2 FQNEAQ (reference sequence). The V gene lost 5 bases and the J gene lost 4 bases, with 8 bases spanning the gap. CDR3 in DNA: TGTGCCAGCAGCCACGGGGGAGAGACCCAGTACTTC. Translation: CASSHGGETQYF. Full variable domain (remainder filled in from reference TRBV7-9 and TRBJ2-5): DTGVSQNPRHKITKRGQNVTFRCDPISEHNRLYWYRQTLGQGPEFLTYFQNEAQLEKSRLLSDRFSAERPKGSFSTLEIQRTEQGDSAMYLCASSHGGETQYFGPGTRLLVL.

V usage is TRBV7-9 and J usage is TRBJ2-1; perhaps TRBD2 as D (5 bases). The CDR3 has 12 amino acids. Trimming took off 5 bases at V and 10 bases at J, with 12 bases between the two ends. The germline gives CDR1 SEHNR, CDR2 FQNEAQ (reference sequence). The CDR3 coding sequence is TGTGCCAGCAGCACCGGACTGGGGGAGCAGTTCTTC. The encoded protein is CASSTGLGEQFF.

The chain links TRBV29-1 to TRBJ2-1; TRBD2 aligns across 10 bases. The CDR3 covers 18 residues. Trimming took 4 bases from V and 6 from J; bases not matched to a gene: 18. Germline CDR1 is SQVTM and CDR2 is ANQGSEA. The chain's CDR3 is CSVVRASGGPHQFNEQFF. For the CDR3, the DNA is TGCAGCGTTGTCAGGGCTAGCGGGGGTCCCCATCAATTCAATGAGCAGTTCTTC.

This clone was recorded a few times. This chain links TRBV5-6 with TRBJ1-3; a possible D gene is TRBD1 (6 bases). The CDR3 runs to 16 residues. Germline CDR1 SGHDT, CDR2 YYEEEE. Trimming shortened V by 0 bases and J by 3 bases, and 13 bases separated the two germline ends. The CDR3 DNA reads as TGTGCCAGCAGCTTGGACAGGGCAGTATATGGAAACACCATATATTTT. It codes for CASSLDRAVYGNTIYF.

The CDR3 loop reads CAGGARGYTGELFF. The CDR3 bases are TGTGCCGGCGGGGCCCGGGGTTACACCGGGGAGCTGTTTTTT. This chain connects TRBV30 to TRBJ2-2, with a possible D match to TRBD2 (6 bases). Trimming removed 8 bases from V and 3 bases from J, with 16 bases in between. The CDR3 has 14 amino acids. Germline V gene sequence: CDR1 GTSNPN, CDR2 SVGIG (reference sequence).

The rearrangement uses TRBV7-3 and TRBJ2-1, with 11 nucleotides matching TRBD2. J gave up 7 bases and V 5 bases, and 4 bases lay outside the gene matches. Germline V lookup: CDR1 SGHTA, CDR2 FQGTGA. The CDR3 spans 14 residues. The CDR3 bases are TGTGCCAGCAGCATAGCGGGGGGGCTTAATGAGCAGTTCTTC. It codes for CASSIAGGLNEQFF. Drawing the rest from reference TRBV7-3 and TRBJ2-1, the complete variable domain is GAGVSQTPSNKVTEKGKYVELRCDPISGHTALYWYRQSLGQGPEFLIYFQGTGAADDSGLPNDRFFAVRPEGSVSTLKIQRTERGDSAVYLCASSIAGGLNEQFFGPGTRLTVL.

The chain joins TRBV27 to TRBJ1-2, with 7 bases aligning to TRBD1. CDR3 length: 15 amino acids. Germline CDR1 MNHEY, CDR2 SMNVEV (reference sequence). The V segment lost 3 bases and the J segment 4 bases; nucleotides outside the gene matches: 8. For the CDR3, the DNA is TGTGCCAGCAGTTTGCTAGGGGGCGGTTTCTATGGCTACACCTTC. It encodes CASSLLGGGFYGYTF.

This clone has just one count. The sample carries other DNA sequences with the same CDR3. The chain recombines TRBV7-9 with TRBJ1-1; D uncertain. Germline loops: CDR1 SEHNR, CDR2 FQNEAQ (reference sequence). CDR3 length equals 14 residues. V was pared by 1 base and J by 0 bases, with 6 bases between. In DNA, the CDR3 is TGTGCCAGCAGCTTAGGACACCTGAACACTGAAGCTTTCTTT. Protein: CASSLGHLNTEAFF.

The gene calls are TRBV27 and TRBJ2-5; 8 bases align to TRBD2. Per the germline V gene, CDR1 is MNHEY and CDR2 is SMNVEV (reference sequence). The CDR3 covers 16 residues. The trim removed 3 bases at V and 4 bases at J, leaving 10 bases unmatched. The CDR3 nucleotides read TGTGCCAGCAGTTTTTCTGGTGGCGGGAGGCGAGAGACCCAGTACTTC. Its translation is CASSFSGGGRRETQYF.

The chain employs TRBV7-8 and TRBJ2-3; 15 bases line up with TRBD2. This CDR3 comprises 18 residues. Germline V lookup: CDR1 SGHVS, CDR2 FQNEAQ. The V segment lost 4 bases and the J segment 0 bases; nucleotides outside the gene matches: 5. This CDR3 is CASSSGTSGGLSTDTQYF. CDR3 coding DNA: TGTGCCAGCAGCTCCGGGACTAGCGGGGGGCTCAGCACAGATACGCAGTATTTT.

The chain is built from TRBV2 and TRBJ2-1, with 9 positions matching TRBD1. Germline CDR1 SNHLY, CDR2 FYNNEI. This CDR3 has 16 amino acids. V dropped 2 bases and J dropped 2; count of bases not matched to a gene: 4. CDR3 protein: CASSELGTGPYNEQFF. DNA of the CDR3: TGTGCCAGCAGTGAATTAGGGACAGGGCCCTACAATGAGCAGTTCTTC.

The rearrangement joins TRBV9 to TRBJ1-1; 7 bases line up with TRBD1. V lost 3 bases and J lost 5; bases outside the gene matches: 7. CDR1 and CDR2 from the germline V gene are SGDLS and YYNGEE. The CDR3 contains 14 residues. CDR3 coding DNA: TGTGCCAGCAGCGGCCCGCTCAGGGGGACTGAAGCTTTCTTT. Translated, it gives CASSGPLRGTEAFF.

This CDR3 reads CASSPGGDTGELFF. The CDR3 nucleotides read TGTGCCAGCAGCCCGGGAGGGGACACCGGGGAGCTGTTTTTT. The genes are TRBV9 and TRBJ2-2; TRBD2 matches at 8 bases. Trimming at V came to 4 bases and at J to 3 bases, leaving 2 bases not matched to a gene. Germline CDR1 is SGDLS and CDR2 is YYNGEE. CDR3 length: 14 residues.

The chain couples TRBV29-1 to TRBJ1-2; D is possibly TRBD1 (5 bases). CDR3 length equals 12 residues. Germline CDR1 reads SQVTM; CDR2 reads ANQGSEA. V dropped 0 bases and J dropped 7 bases, with 9 bases sitting between them. CDR3 sequence: CSVEDRGIGYTF. In DNA form, the CDR3 reads TGCAGCGTTGAAGATCGGGGGATTGGCTACACCTTC.

This sequence joins TRBV5-8 and TRBJ1-5; a possible D gene is TRBD1 (5 bases). Germline V gene sequence: CDR1 SGHTS, CDR2 YDEGEE. Trimming left V 0 bases short and J 0 bases short, with 7 bases between. There are 15 residues in the CDR3. The DNA for the CDR3 is TGTGCCAGCAGCTTGGCAGGGTATAGCAATCAGCCCCAGCATTTT. Translating gives CASSLAGYSNQPQHF.

The V call is TRBV7-6, the J call TRBJ2-2, with a tentative D call TRBD1 (6 bases). The CDR3 sequence is 17 residues long. Trimming left V 2 bases short and J 4 bases short, with 17 bases between. The germline V gene has CDR1 SGHVS and CDR2 FNYEAQ. The CDR3 DNA is TGTGCCAGCAGCTTACAGGGGTCCTCCAGGGGCACCGGGGAGCTGTTTTTT. Its translation: CASSLQGSSRGTGELFF. The complete variable domain, with remaining parts taken from reference TRBV7-6 and TRBJ2-2, reads GAGVSQSPRYKVTKRGQDVALRCDPISGHVSLYWYRQALGQGPEFLTYFNYEAQQDKSGLPNDRFSAERPEGSISTLTIQRTEQRDSAMYRCASSLQGSSRGTGELFFGEGSRLTVL.

The chain links TRBV4-2 to TRBJ1-2, with D possibly being TRBD1 (6 bases). There are 17 residues in the CDR3. Germline V gene sequence: CDR1 LGHNA, CDR2 YNFKEQ. Trimming took off 5 bases at V and 1 base at J, with 20 bases between the two ends. The CDR3 reads CASSLTGQPGGNYGYTF. CDR3 DNA sequence: TGTGCCAGCAGCTTAACAGGACAGCCTGGCGGTAACTATGGCTACACCTTC.

In DNA, the CDR3 is TGCGCCAGCAGCCCTCCAGCCCTAGCGGGGAACACCGGGGAGCTGTTTTTT. Translated: CASSPPALAGNTGELFF. The chain carries TRBV5-1 and TRBJ2-2; 8 bases line up with TRBD2. The CDR3 has 17 residues. Unmatched junction bases numbered 9, after V lost 4 bases and J lost 1 base. In germline, CDR1 is SGHRS, CDR2 YFSETQ.

The chain links TRBV9 to TRBJ1-4, with TRBD1 matching over 10 bases. The CDR3 sequence is 16 residues long. CDR1 SGDLS and CDR2 YYNGEE come from the germline V gene. V lost 4 bases, J lost 8 bases, and 11 bases stayed unmatched. The CDR3 here is CASSRELGQGQEKLFF. The CDR3, as DNA: TGTGCCAGCAGCCGAGAACTGGGACAGGGGCAGGAAAAACTGTTTTTT.

This sequence joins TRBV6-2 or TRBV6-3 and TRBJ1-2; D is possibly TRBD1 (6 bases). V lost 4 bases, J lost 0 bases, and 9 bases lay in between. CDR1 and CDR2 (germline): MNHEY, SVGEGT. The CDR3 covers 14 residues. CDR3 region: CASSSDSPNYGYTF. The DNA of the CDR3 is TGTGCCAGCAGTTCGGACAGCCCTAACTATGGCTACACCTTC.

The CDR3 loop is CAWSVLGTQLHQPQHF. The CDR3, as DNA: TGTGCCTGGAGTGTACTAGGTACCCAGCTTCATCAGCCCCAGCATTTT. This chain uses TRBV30 with TRBJ1-5; D is ambiguous. V lost 0 bases and J lost 5, with 17 bases in between. The CDR3 consists of 16 residues. Germline CDR1 GTSNPN, CDR2 SVGIG (reference sequence).

To note about this clone: Other DNA sequences within the sample encode an identical CDR3. The rearrangement uses TRBV3-1 (or the pseudogene TRBV3-2) and TRBJ1-1; 7 bases are a match to TRBD1. The CDR3 totals 14 residues. J lost 1 base, V lost 7 bases, and 6 bases had no gene match. Germline V gene sequence: CDR1 LGHDT, CDR2 YNNKEL (reference sequence). For the CDR3, the DNA is TGTGCCAGCACCCTGAACAGGGGGAACACTGAAGCTTTCTTT. Translated, it gives CASTLNRGNTEAFF.

The rearrangement joins TRBV19 to TRBJ2-7; D is possibly TRBD2 (5 bases). CDR1 and CDR2 (germline): LNHDA, SQIVND (reference sequence). Deletions cut 3 bases from V and 0 bases from J, with 9 bases between. CDR3 length: 14 amino acids. The CDR3: CASSMDDYSYEQYF. CDR3 nucleotide sequence: TGTGCCAGTAGTATGGATGACTACTCCTACGAGCAGTACTTC.

The sample holds one count of this clone. J is TRBJ2-3 and V is TRBV6-5; D is possibly TRBD1 (6 bases). CDR1 and CDR2 from the germline V gene are MNHEY and SVGAGI. The CDR3 length is 14 residues. V shed 7 bases and J shed 0 bases, with 11 bases lying between them. The CDR3 here is CASKGELSTDTQYF. The CDR3 DNA follows: TGTGCCAGCAAGGGGGAGTTAAGCACAGATACGCAGTATTTT.

A remark on this clone: One junction end disagrees with the germline gene, perhaps due to a read error. The chain recombines TRBV5-6 with TRBJ2-5; D is unresolved. The CDR3 extends over 12 amino acids. The germline CDR1 and CDR2 sequences are SGHDT and YYEEEE. This chain's CDR3 is CASSPEGASMNF. The CDR3 nucleotides read TGTGCCAGCAGCCCGGAAGGAGCAAGCATGAACTTC.